Following are 13 T cell receptor beta chains from one sample sequenced in a study of blood T cell repertoires in COVID-19. Sequencing was performed with immunoSEQ multiplex PCR; in TCRdb, only in-frame clones are kept and a portion is missing. The sample has more than 300,000 clones; about 83% are singletons. The sequenced sample was peripheral blood. These receptors were obtained from a woman between 45 and 65 years old with acute or convalescent COVID-19.

The rearrangement links TRBV4-2 to TRBJ1-5; 8 positions agree with TRBD1. This CDR3 contains 16 residues. The J segment lost 5 bases and the V segment lost 1 base, leaving 7 bases of the junction unmatched. Per germline, CDR1 LGHNA and CDR2 YNFKEQ. The CDR3 region is CASSQGSGGYDQPQHF. The CDR3 nucleotides read TGTGCCAGCAGCCAAGGATCAGGGGGCTATGATCAGCCCCAGCATTTT.

In DNA form, the CDR3 reads TGTGCCAGCAGTGGACCCCGGGGGGGCCTTGCCGATGAGCAGTTCTTC. It encodes CASSGPRGGLADEQFF. This chain links TRBV2 with TRBJ2-1; 8 nucleotides match TRBD2. The V segment lost 4 bases and the J segment 8 bases; nucleotides outside the gene matches: 13. The CDR3 covers 16 residues. Looked up from germline, CDR1 is SNHLY and CDR2 is FYNNEI.

V usage is TRBV3-1 (or the pseudogene TRBV3-2) and J usage is TRBJ1-2; D not certain. V was cut by 4 bases and J by 2 bases, with 11 bases left in between. CDR1 and CDR2 (germline): LGHDT, YNNKEL (reference sequence). CDR3 length equals 14 residues. CDR3 nucleotide sequence: TGTGCCAGCAGCCCCCGGACTGCAAACTATGGCTACACCTTC. Amino acid sequence: CASSPRTANYGYTF.

Comments on this clone: The same CDR3 arises from other DNA sequences in this sample as well. The CDR3 DNA reads as TGTGCCATCAGGGGACTAGCGGGAGGGGAGACCCAGTACTTC. Its protein product is CAIRGLAGGETQYF. V and J are TRBV10-3 and TRBJ2-5; 16 bases are shared with TRBD2. The CDR3 contains 14 residues. Germline V gene sequence: CDR1 ENHRY, CDR2 SYGVKD. The V gene end was trimmed by 6 bases and the J gene end by 5 bases; junction bases not matched to a gene: 0.

This clone was counted once. This chain connects TRBV5-1 to TRBJ2-5; D remains ambiguous. Germline V gene sequence: CDR1 SGHRS, CDR2 YFSETQ. The CDR3 totals 14 residues. Between the trimmed V and J ends, which lost 4 bases and 0 bases, there was a span of 10 bases. The CDR3 DNA reads as TGCGCCAGCAGCCTACTATCGTACCAAGAGACCCAGTACTTC. Protein product: CASSLLSYQETQYF.

The rearrangement uses TRBV9 and TRBJ2-7, with 8 bases aligning to TRBD2. This CDR3 has 14 residues. CDR1 is SGDLS, CDR2 YYNGEE, per germline. Trimming took 5 bases from V and 4 from J; bases not matched to a gene: 8. The CDR3, as DNA: TGTGCCAGCAGGCCGGGACTAGATACTTACGAGCAGTACTTC. The encoded protein is CASRPGLDTYEQYF.

The chain uses TRBV4-1 and TRBJ1-2, with 9 positions matching TRBD1. The CDR3 consists of 13 residues. Looked up from germline, CDR1 is MGHRA and CDR2 is YSYEKL. With V trimmed by 3 bases and J by 7 bases, 3 bases remained unmatched. CDR3 amino acids: CASSQETGGGYTF. Here the CDR3 DNA reads TGCGCCAGCAGCCAGGAGACAGGGGGTGGCTACACCTTC.

This chain uses TRBV27 with TRBJ1-1; the D is unclear. The CDR3 length is 14 residues. CDR1 and CDR2 (germline): MNHEY, SMNVEV (reference sequence). V lost 7 bases, J lost 0 bases, and 12 bases lay in between. This CDR3 is CASMTTEMNTEAFF. The CDR3 nucleotides are TGTGCCAGCATGACGACGGAGATGAACACTGAAGCTTTCTTT.

Turning to this clone: Distinct nucleotide sequences in the sample also encode this CDR3. The J gene is TRBJ1-2, the V gene TRBV2; TRBD1 matches at 7 bases. Germline CDR1 is SNHLY and CDR2 is FYNNEI. Unmatched junction bases numbered 0, after V lost 4 bases and J lost 1 base. The CDR3 runs to 13 residues. The CDR3 sequence: CASSGQGNYGYTF. The CDR3 DNA is TGTGCCAGCAGTGGACAGGGTAACTATGGCTACACCTTC.

This clone was seen only a few times. V and J are TRBV7-2 and TRBJ2-2; 9 positions match TRBD1. The CDR3 loop spans 15 amino acids. J gave up 4 bases and V 5 bases, and 5 bases lay outside the gene matches. Germline CDR1 and CDR2: SGHTA and FQGNSA. The CDR3 loop reads CASSEDRGFTGELFF. The CDR3 DNA follows: TGTGCCAGCAGCGAGGACAGGGGTTTCACCGGGGAGCTGTTTTTT.

The chain employs TRBV5-6 and TRBJ2-1, with 7 bases that match TRBD2. Germline CDR1 and CDR2: SGHDT and YYEEEE. With V trimmed by 0 bases and J by 9 bases, 9 bases remained unmatched. The CDR3 extends over 15 amino acids. DNA of the CDR3: TGTGCCAGCAGCTTGGCCCCAGCGGGGAGGGCTGAGCAGTTCTTC. As protein: CASSLAPAGRAEQFF.

CDR3 nucleotide sequence: TGTGCCAGTAGTATCGAAGGGGGGGTGCACACTGAAGCTTTCTTT. Translation: CASSIEGGVHTEAFF. V gene TRBV19 combines with J gene TRBJ1-1, with D perhaps matching TRBD1 (6 bases). V was shortened by 3 bases and J by 3 bases, with 14 bases between the two germline ends. The germline gives CDR1 LNHDA, CDR2 SQIVND (reference sequence). The CDR3 covers 15 residues.

In DNA, the CDR3 is TGTGCCTGGACCGGGACAGTATACAATGAGCAGTTCTTC. This gives the protein CAWTGTVYNEQFF. The rearrangement uses TRBV30 and TRBJ2-1; TRBD1 aligns across 7 bases. The CDR3 runs to 13 residues. Germline values: CDR1 GTSNPN, CDR2 SVGIG (reference sequence). V gave up 4 bases and J gave up 4 bases; unmatched junction bases: 4.